This entry describes one T cell receptor beta chain. The antigen remains unidentified. The data stem from a study of T cells in Graves' hyperthyroidism and ophthalmopathy. Whole-study context: The authors collected peripheral blood at initial diagnosis, before any treatment. General study points: Ophthalmopathy could be told apart from stable hyperthyroidism with a 13 V-J model.

Using RNA transcripts as the source, TCR beta CDR3 regions were amplified. HTBI primers were employed in a first-round RT-PCR of the TCR CDR3. TCRdb called the multiplex PCR reads again in MiXCR, with one record for every CDR3 protein. The sample consists of about 420,000 distinct CDR3 sequences, about a sixth of them appearing once. Specimen: blood. The receptor was isolated from a young woman with Graves' hyperthyroidism.

CDR3 residues: CASSIAGANIPEAFF. CDR3 nucleotide sequence: TGTGCCAGTAGTATAGCAGGGGCTAACATCCCTGAAGCTTTCTTT. V is TRBV19 and J is TRBJ1-1, with D perhaps matching TRBD1 (6 bases). V lost 1 base to trimming and J lost 6 bases, with 15 bases between them. The CDR3 extends over 15 amino acids. Germline CDR1 reads LNHDA; CDR2 reads SQIVND (reference sequence).